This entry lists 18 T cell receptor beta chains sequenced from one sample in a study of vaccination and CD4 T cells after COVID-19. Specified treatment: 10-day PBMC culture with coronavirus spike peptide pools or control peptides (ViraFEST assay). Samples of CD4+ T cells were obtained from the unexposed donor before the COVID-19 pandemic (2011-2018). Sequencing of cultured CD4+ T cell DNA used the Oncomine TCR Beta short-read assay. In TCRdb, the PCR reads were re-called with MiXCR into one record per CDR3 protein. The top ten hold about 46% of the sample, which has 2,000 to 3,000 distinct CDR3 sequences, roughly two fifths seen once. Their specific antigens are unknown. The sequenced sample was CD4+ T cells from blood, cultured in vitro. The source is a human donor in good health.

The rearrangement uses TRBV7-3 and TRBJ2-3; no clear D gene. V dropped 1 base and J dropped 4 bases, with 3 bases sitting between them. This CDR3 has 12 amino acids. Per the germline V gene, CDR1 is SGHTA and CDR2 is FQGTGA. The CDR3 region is CASSLRSDTQYF. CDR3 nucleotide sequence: TGTGCCAGCAGCTTAAGGTCAGATACGCAGTATTTT.

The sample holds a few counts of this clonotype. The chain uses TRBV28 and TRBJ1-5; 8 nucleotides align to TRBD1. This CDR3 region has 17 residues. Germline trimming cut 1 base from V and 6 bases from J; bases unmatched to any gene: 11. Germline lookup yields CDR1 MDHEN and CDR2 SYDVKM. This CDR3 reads CASSLSGGDYNCQPQHF. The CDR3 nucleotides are TGTGCCAGCAGTTTATCAGGGGGCGACTACAATTGTCAGCCCCAGCATTTT.

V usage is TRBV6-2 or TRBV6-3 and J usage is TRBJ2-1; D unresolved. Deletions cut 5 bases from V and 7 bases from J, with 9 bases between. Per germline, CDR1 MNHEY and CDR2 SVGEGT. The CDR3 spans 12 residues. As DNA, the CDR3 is TGTGCCAGCAGTAACCCGCGGAATGAGCAGTTCTTC. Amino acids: CASSNPRNEQFF.

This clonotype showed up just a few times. CDR3 residues: CASSLSGGLGSEAFF. The CDR3 bases are TGTGCCAGCTCCCTTTCAGGGGGCTTAGGTTCTGAAGCTTTCTTT. The V call is TRBV18, the J call TRBJ1-1; 8 nucleotides match TRBD1. The CDR3 consists of 15 residues. V lost 6 bases to trimming and J lost 6 bases; unmatched junction nucleotides: 12. Germline values: CDR1 KGHSH, CDR2 LQKENI.

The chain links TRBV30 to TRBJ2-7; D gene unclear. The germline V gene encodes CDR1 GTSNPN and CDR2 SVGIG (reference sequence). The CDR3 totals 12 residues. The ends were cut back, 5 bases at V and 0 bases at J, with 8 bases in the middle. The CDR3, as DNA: TGTGCCTGGGGAATAAGCTCCTACGAGCAGTACTTC. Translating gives CAWGISSYEQYF.

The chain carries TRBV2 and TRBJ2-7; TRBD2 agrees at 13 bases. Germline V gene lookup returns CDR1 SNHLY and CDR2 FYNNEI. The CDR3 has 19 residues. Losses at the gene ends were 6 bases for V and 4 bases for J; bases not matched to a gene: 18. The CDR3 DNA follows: TGTGCCAGCAGGGTCCCGGGACTAGCGGGGAAGCAGCAGGGGTACGAGCAGTACTTC. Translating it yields CASRVPGLAGKQQGYEQYF.

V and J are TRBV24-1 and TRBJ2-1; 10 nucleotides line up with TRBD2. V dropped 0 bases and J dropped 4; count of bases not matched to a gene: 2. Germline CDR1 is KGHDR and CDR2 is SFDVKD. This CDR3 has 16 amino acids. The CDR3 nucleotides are TGTGCCACCAGTGATTTGCCGGGACTAGCGTACAATGAGCAGTTCTTC. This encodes CATSDLPGLAYNEQFF.

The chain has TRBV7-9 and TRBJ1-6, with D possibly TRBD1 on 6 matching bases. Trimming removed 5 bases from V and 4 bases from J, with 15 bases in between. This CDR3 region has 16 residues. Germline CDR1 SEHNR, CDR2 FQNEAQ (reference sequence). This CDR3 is CASSVTIGGYNSPLHF. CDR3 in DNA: TGTGCCAGCAGCGTCACAATAGGGGGTTATAATTCACCCCTCCACTTT.

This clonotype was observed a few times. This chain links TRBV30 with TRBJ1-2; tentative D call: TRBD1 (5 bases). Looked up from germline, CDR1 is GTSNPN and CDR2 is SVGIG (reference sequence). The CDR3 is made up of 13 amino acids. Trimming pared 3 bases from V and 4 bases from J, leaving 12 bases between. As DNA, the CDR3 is TGTGCCTGGAGCACAGGAGGGGCCTATGGCTACACCTTC. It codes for CAWSTGGAYGYTF.

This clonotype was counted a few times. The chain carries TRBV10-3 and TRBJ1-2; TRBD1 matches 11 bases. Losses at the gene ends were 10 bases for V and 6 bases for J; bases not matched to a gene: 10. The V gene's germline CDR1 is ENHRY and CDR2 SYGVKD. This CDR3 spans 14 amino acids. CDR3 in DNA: TGTGCCACCGTGGACAGGGGGCCAGTGGATGGCTACACCTTC. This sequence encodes CATVDRGPVDGYTF.

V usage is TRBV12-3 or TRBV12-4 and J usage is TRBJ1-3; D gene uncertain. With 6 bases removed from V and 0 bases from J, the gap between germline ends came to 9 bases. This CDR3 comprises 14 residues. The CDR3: CASSRVGSGNTIYF. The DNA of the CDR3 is TGTGCCAGCAGCCGAGTCGGCTCTGGAAACACCATATATTTT.

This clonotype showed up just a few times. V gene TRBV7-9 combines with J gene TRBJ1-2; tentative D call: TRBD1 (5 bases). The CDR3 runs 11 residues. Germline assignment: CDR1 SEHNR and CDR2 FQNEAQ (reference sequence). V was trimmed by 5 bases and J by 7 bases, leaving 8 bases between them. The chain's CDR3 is CASSAGFGYTF. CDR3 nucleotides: TGTGCCAGCAGCGCAGGGTTTGGCTACACCTTC.

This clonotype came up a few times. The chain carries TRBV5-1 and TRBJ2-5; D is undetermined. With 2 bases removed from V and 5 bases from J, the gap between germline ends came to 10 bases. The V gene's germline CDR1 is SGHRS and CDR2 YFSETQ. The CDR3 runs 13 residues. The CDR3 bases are TGCGCCAGCAGCTTTCTGGGCCGCGAGACCCAGTACTTC. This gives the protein CASSFLGRETQYF.

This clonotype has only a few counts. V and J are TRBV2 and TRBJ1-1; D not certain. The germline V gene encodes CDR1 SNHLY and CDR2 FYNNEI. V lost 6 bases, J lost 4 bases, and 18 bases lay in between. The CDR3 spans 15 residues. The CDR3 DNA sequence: TGTGCCAGCAGCGACCGAGGACGGGGAGGCACTGAAGCTTTCTTT. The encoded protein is CASSDRGRGGTEAFF.

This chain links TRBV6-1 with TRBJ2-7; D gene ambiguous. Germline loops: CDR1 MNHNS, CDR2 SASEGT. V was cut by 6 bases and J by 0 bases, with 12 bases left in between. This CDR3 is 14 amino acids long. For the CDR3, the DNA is TGTGCCAGCAGGGGATTCATTAGCTCCTACGAGCAGTACTTC. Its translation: CASRGFISSYEQYF.

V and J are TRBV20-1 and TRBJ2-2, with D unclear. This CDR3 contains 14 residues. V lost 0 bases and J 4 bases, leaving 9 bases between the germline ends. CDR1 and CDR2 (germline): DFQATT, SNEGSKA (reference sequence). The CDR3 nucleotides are TGCAGTGCTAGAGATGGATCTCTCACCGGGGAGCTGTTTTTT. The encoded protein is CSARDGSLTGELFF.

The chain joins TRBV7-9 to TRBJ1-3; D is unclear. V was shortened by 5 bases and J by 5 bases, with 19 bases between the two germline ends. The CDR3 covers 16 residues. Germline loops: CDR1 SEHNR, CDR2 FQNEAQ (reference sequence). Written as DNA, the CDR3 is TGTGCCAGCAGCCAACAAACTGTAGGCCGAAGAAACACCATATATTTT. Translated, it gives CASSQQTVGRRNTIYF.

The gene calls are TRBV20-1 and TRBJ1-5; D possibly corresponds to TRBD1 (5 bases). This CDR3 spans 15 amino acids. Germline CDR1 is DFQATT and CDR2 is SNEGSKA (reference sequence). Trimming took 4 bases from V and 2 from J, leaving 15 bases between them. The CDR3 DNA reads TGCAGTGCTACCCCTGGGAGGGACGGCAATCAGCCCCAGCATTTT. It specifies CSATPGRDGNQPQHF.